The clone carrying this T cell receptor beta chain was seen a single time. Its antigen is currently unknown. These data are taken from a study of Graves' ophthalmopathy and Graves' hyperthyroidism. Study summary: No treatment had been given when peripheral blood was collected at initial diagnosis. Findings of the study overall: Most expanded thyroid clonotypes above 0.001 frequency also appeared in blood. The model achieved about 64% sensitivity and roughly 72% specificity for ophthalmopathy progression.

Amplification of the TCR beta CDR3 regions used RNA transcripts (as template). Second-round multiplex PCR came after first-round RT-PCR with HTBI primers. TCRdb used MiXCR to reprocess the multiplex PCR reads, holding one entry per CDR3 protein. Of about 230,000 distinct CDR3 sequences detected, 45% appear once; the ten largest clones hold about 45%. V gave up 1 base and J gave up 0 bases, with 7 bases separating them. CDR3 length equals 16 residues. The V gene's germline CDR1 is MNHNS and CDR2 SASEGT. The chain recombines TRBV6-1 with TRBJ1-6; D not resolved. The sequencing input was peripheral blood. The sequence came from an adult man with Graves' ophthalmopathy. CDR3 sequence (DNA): TGTGCCAGCAGTGAAGGGTGGAGCTCCTATAATTCACCCCTCCACTTT. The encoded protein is CASSEGWSSYNSPLHF.